Listed below are T cell receptor beta chains from one sample, sequenced in a study of blood T cell repertoires in COVID-19. The method was immunoSEQ multiplex PCR; TCRdb's version includes in-frame clones alone and lacks a portion of them. Of about 49,000 clones listed, around 82% are singletons. The sample taken for sequencing was peripheral blood. Receptor source: a woman aged 55-69 years with acute or convalescent COVID-19. CDR3s include the opening cysteine and the closing phenylalanine or tryptophan. A D gene is named only where the DNA matches it firmly. Only some rows state a clone size, as once, few, many or a class for expanded clones.

D gene,V gene,clone size,J gene,CDR3 protein,CDR3 DNA
TRBD2,TRBV10-3,NA,TRBJ2-5,CAISESKGTSGAQYF,TGTGCCATCAGTGAGTCGAAAGGGACTAGCGGGGCCCAGTACTTC
NA,TRBV6-5,NA,TRBJ2-7,CASSQSSYEQYF,TGTGCCAGCAGTCAGTCCTCCTACGAGCAGTACTTC
TRBD1,TRBV11-1,NA,TRBJ2-3,CASSVGQGGLYTQYF,TGTGCCAGCAGCGTCGGACAGGGGGGGCTATATACGCAGTATTTT
NA,TRBV9,few,TRBJ1-4,CASSVLATGEKLFF,TGTGCCAGCAGCGTACTTGCCACGGGTGAAAAACTGTTTTTT
NA,TRBV3-1/TRBV3-2,NA,TRBJ1-2,CASSPTRGNYGYTF,TGTGCCAGCAGCCCCACGCGGGGGAACTATGGCTACACCTTC
NA,TRBV18,NA,TRBJ1-1,CASSPEDRGRAFF,TGTGCCAGCTCACCGGAGGACCGCGGGCGGGCTTTCTTT
NA,TRBV27,NA,TRBJ1-5,CASSSEGRGNQPQHF,TGTGCCAGCAGTTCAGAGGGAAGGGGCAATCAGCCCCAGCATTTT
NA,TRBV15,medium-sized,TRBJ2-7,CATSRDRYDEQYF,TGTGCCACCAGCAGAGACAGGTATGACGAGCAGTACTTC
TRBD1,TRBV4-1,NA,TRBJ1-1,CASSQGRQGNTEAFF,TGCGCCAGCAGCCAAGGAAGACAGGGTAACACTGAAGCTTTCTTT
NA,TRBV5-4,NA,TRBJ2-7,CASSLRTPSSYEQYF,TGTGCCAGCAGCTTGAGGACTCCTAGCTCCTACGAGCAGTACTTC
NA,TRBV11-2,NA,TRBJ1-2,CASSLGPRGRGYTF,TGTGCCAGCAGCTTAGGCCCCAGGGGCCGGGGCTACACCTTC
TRBD1,TRBV6-5,NA,TRBJ1-2,CASSQTGGYYGYTF,TGTGCCAGCAGCCAGACAGGGGGTTACTATGGCTACACCTTC
NA,TRBV2,NA,TRBJ1-1,CASLAGRENTEAFF,TGTGCCAGCCTGGCAGGGAGGGAGAACACTGAAGCTTTCTTT
NA,TRBV7-2,NA,TRBJ2-2,CASSLNPGASTGELFF,TGTGCCAGCAGCCTCAACCCAGGGGCGAGCACCGGGGAGCTGTTTTTT
TRBD1,TRBV24-1,NA,TRBJ1-4,CATSPGQGNEKLFF,TGTGCCACCAGTCCCGGACAGGGTAATGAAAAACTGTTTTTT
NA,TRBV7-3,NA,TRBJ2-7,CASSLGGASEQYF,TGTGCCAGCTCCTTAGGGGGGGCATCCGAGCAGTACTTC
NA,TRBV7-9,once,TRBJ1-4,CASSLVNVVRGSTNEKLFF,TGTGCCAGCAGCTTAGTTAATGTGGTTCGGGGATCAACTAATGAAAAACTGTTTTTT
NA,TRBV10-3,NA,TRBJ1-1,CAISESSGANTEAFF,TGTGCCATCAGTGAGTCTTCAGGGGCGAACACTGAAGCTTTCTTT
NA,TRBV3-1/TRBV3-2,NA,TRBJ2-1,CASSPAGPRGDEQFF,TGTGCCAGCAGCCCAGCGGGGCCCAGGGGAGATGAGCAGTTCTTC
TRBD1,TRBV2,once,TRBJ1-1,CASSDRGKNTEAFF,TGTGCCAGCAGCGACAGGGGGAAGAACACTGAAGCTTTCTTT
NA,TRBV19,NA,TRBJ2-2,CASKQGSNTGELFF,TGTGCCAGTAAACAGGGATCGAACACCGGGGAGCTGTTTTTT
TRBD1,TRBV11-1,NA,TRBJ2-2,CASSPTGAGDAGELFF,TGTGCCAGCAGCCCGACAGGGGCAGGGGATGCCGGGGAGCTGTTTTTT
NA,TRBV4-2,NA,TRBJ1-1,CASSQELRGNTEAFF,TGTGCCAGCAGCCAAGAGTTAAGGGGGAACACTGAAGCTTTCTTT
TRBD2,TRBV9,NA,TRBJ2-1,CASSPQGPSGLYNEQFF,TGTGCCAGCAGCCCCCAGGGGCCTAGCGGGCTATACAATGAGCAGTTCTTC
NA,TRBV6-5,NA,TRBJ1-1,CATLDSLNTEAFF,TGTGCCACCCTAGACAGTTTGAACACTGAAGCTTTCTTT
NA,TRBV3-1/TRBV3-2,NA,TRBJ2-5,CASSLGSWRETQYF,TGTGCCAGCAGCTTAGGATCTTGGAGAGAGACCCAGTACTTC
TRBD1,TRBV27,NA,TRBJ1-3,CASDRQGEEAGNTIYF,TGTGCCAGCGATAGACAGGGGGAAGAGGCTGGAAACACCATATATTTT
NA,TRBV5-4,NA,TRBJ1-2,CASSLSGTYGYTF,TGTGCCAGCAGCTTGTCGGGGACATATGGCTACACCTTC
NA,TRBV5-1,NA,TRBJ2-7,CASSPSLVTVYEQYF,TGCGCCAGCAGTCCCTCCTTGGTAACTGTCTACGAGCAGTACTTC
TRBD1,TRBV5-1,NA,TRBJ2-7,CASSLGTGRVSYEQYF,TGCGCCAGCAGCTTGGGGACAGGGAGAGTGTCCTACGAGCAGTACTTC
NA,TRBV2,NA,TRBJ1-5,CASSTGIWNQPQHF,TGTGCCAGCAGTACGGGTATTTGGAATCAGCCCCAGCATTTT
TRBD1,TRBV12-3/TRBV12-4,NA,TRBJ1-2,CASSFARGHGYTF,TGTGCCAGCAGTTTCGCCAGGGGGCACGGCTACACCTTC
NA,TRBV6-5,NA,TRBJ1-5,CASSYSANSNQPQHF,TGTGCCAGCAGTTACTCGGCAAATAGCAATCAGCCCCAGCATTTT
TRBD1,TRBV5-5,NA,TRBJ1-6,CASSLGQGRYNSPLHF,TGTGCCAGCAGCTTGGGACAGGGACGATATAATTCACCCCTCCACTTT
NA,TRBV7-2,NA,TRBJ1-3,CASSLVAQSYGNTIYF,TGTGCCAGCAGCCTGGTGGCCCAGTCGTATGGAAACACCATATATTTT
NA,TRBV3-1/TRBV3-2,NA,TRBJ2-2,CASSQKGVTGELFF,TGTGCCAGCAGCCAGAAGGGGGTGACCGGGGAGCTGTTTTTT
TRBD1,TRBV3-1/TRBV3-2,NA,TRBJ2-5,CASSPTGYQETQYF,TGTGCCAGCAGCCCGACAGGGTACCAAGAGACCCAGTACTTC
TRBD1,TRBV11-1,NA,TRBJ1-1,CASSYRGPGNTEAFF,TGTGCCAGCAGCTACAGGGGGCCGGGAAACACTGAAGCTTTCTTT
TRBD1,TRBV7-6,NA,TRBJ1-1,CASSSGMGQGLNTEAFF,TGTGCCAGCAGCTCCGGGATGGGACAGGGATTGAACACTGAAGCTTTCTTT
TRBD1,TRBV19,NA,TRBJ1-2,CASSILDRGSNYGYTF,TGTGCCAGTAGTATCTTGGACAGGGGATCTAACTATGGCTACACCTTC
NA,TRBV2,NA,TRBJ2-5,CARRQQETQYF,TGTGCCAGGCGACAGCAAGAGACCCAGTACTTC
TRBD1,TRBV5-1,few,TRBJ1-3,CASSDTGTGLSSGNTIYF,TGCGCCAGCAGTGATACCGGGACAGGGCTGTCATCTGGAAACACCATATATTTT
NA,TRBV15,NA,TRBJ2-5,CATSGRGGGETQYF,TGTGCCACCAGCGGACGAGGGGGGGGAGAGACCCAGTACTTC
TRBD1,TRBV5-1,NA,TRBJ1-1,CASSLGTGGNTEAFF,TGCGCCAGCAGCTTGGGGACAGGGGGCAACACTGAAGCTTTCTTT